The sequence of this TCR beta chain was determined in a study of T cell responses to AZD1222 COVID-19 vaccine. Overall study findings and caveats: Possibly, clonal diversity was underestimated; donors were largely white British and included more females.

V shed 6 bases, J shed 6 bases, and the junction held 15 bases outside the gene matches. CDR3 length equals 17 residues. Germline lookup yields CDR1 LGHDT and CDR2 YNNKEL (reference sequence). Clones were read by immunoSEQ multiplex PCR, and TCRdb kept only the in-frame ones, dropping some. The sample comprises roughly 120,000 clones, around 89% of which are singletons, and roughly 7% rests with the top ten. On this clone: Its cognate antigen is unknown.

Specimen: peripheral blood, collected 28 days after the second AZD1222 dose. This chain links TRBV3-1 (or the pseudogene TRBV3-2) with TRBJ2-1, with TRBD1 matching 9 bases. This sequence was found in an adult who received the AZD1222 COVID-19 vaccine. CDR3: CASSPKALTQGANEQFF. DNA of the CDR3: TGTGCCAGCAGTCCCAAAGCCTTGACACAGGGGGCCAATGAGCAGTTCTTC.